This TCR beta chain was recovered during a study of T-cell memory formation after mild COVID-19 (dated by TCRdb to 2020 to 2022). About the full investigation: TCR sequence clusters from the two donors were found to be largely donor specific. In a couple of donors, T-cell clones that expanded and contracted after mild COVID-19 were tracked by sequencing TCRalpha and TCRbeta repertoires over time. The cohort was made up of two young adult volunteers, one female and one male, who were previously healthy. The investigation overall reported the following: From day 15 to 85, contracting clones showed balanced CD4/CD8 phenotypes, whereas a second wave of clones that expanded from day 15 to 37 leaned towards CD4+. Contracting CD4+ clones turned up mainly in the CM and EM memory subsets, whereas EMRA was where CD8+ clones were enriched. The study included only a couple of mild cases, and larger cohorts that include severe cases with pre-infection samples were judged to be necessary. SARS-CoV-2 specificity of the second-wave clones peaking on day 37 was not confirmed. Some responding clones were detected in pre-infection memory, suggesting pre-existing cross-reactive memory T cells joined the SARS-CoV-2 response.

Ficoll-Paque density gradient centrifugation was used to isolate PBMCs. This clonotype has a handful of counts. This receptor's antigen is unknown. No base qualities exist here, and no much larger clone lies one base off it. Instrument on record: Illumina NovaSeq 6000. Using 5'RACE with constant-segment primers, TCRalpha and TCRbeta cDNA libraries were constructed, with sample barcodes and unique molecular identifiers added in the process. Trizol reagent was used to extract RNA from every sample. Library amplification was performed in two PCR steps, and a second sample barcode and Illumina TruSeq adapters were introduced in the second step. The libraries were sequenced on an Illumina NovaSeq using 2 x 150 bp paired-end reads. Per the original workflow: Demultiplexing of reads and collapsing into UMI-guided consensus sequences were performed with migec v1.2.7. Using mixcr v2.1.11, UMI consensuses were aligned to TRA and TRB V and J templates and then assembled into clonotypes. A clonotype was counted as expanded or contracted only when both edgeR and NoisET called the clonotype significant, with the noise models trained on biological replicates. For edgeR calls, the cutoffs were a false discovery rate-adjusted p below 0.01 and a log2 fold-change threshold of 1. As an exploratory analysis of dynamics, max-normalized trajectories of the 1000 most abundant clonotypes were examined with PCA combined with hierarchical clustering. The CD4 or CD8 phenotype of responding clones was assigned using the separately sequenced CD4+ and CD8+ repertoires. TCRdb reanalyzed the raw reads on its own, using fastp at Q25 for trimming and MiXCR for clone calling, and kept in-frame beta chains. Every CDR3 protein is listed once, alongside the most common genes and DNA of its rows. TCRdb, not the original authors, processed these V and J calls. Present in this sample are approximately 490,000 distinct CDR3 sequences, around 20% of which were seen just once. Around 12% of the sample is held by the ten biggest clonotypes.

At the junction V is shortened by 3 bases and J by 3 bases; bases outside the gene matches: 13. As encoded in the germline V gene, CDR1 is KGHDR while CDR2 is SFDVKD. The CDR3 starts with the cysteine, ends with the phenylalanine, and has 19 residues. Only the CDR3 DNA is retained, 57 bases long and in frame from the first base. Sequencing was carried out using PBMCs or a T cell subset sorted from them (not recorded which). The TCR originated in an adult woman who had mild COVID-19 (a few samples of this study predate the infection). The sample titles of this study are shuffled in the database, so cell type and time point are left out; the donor was told from shared clones. The rearrangement combines TRBV24-1 with TRBJ2-3; TRBD2 lines up with 11 middle nucleotides. The CDR3 protein sequence reads: CATSDPSFSTSGSTDTQYF. The DNA sequence is TGTGCCACCAGTGATCCGTCCTTTTCTACTAGCGGGAGTACAGATACGCAGTATTTT.